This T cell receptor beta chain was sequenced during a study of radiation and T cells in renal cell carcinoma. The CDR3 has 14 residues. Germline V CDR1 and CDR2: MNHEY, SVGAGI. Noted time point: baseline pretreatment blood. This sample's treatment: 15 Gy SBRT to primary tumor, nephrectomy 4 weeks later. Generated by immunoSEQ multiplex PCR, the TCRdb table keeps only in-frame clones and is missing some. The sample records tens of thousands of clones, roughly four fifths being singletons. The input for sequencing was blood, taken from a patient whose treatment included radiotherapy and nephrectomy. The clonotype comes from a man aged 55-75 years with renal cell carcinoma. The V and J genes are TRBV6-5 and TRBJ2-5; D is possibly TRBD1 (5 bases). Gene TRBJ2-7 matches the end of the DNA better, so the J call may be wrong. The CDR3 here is CASSSGASPYEQYF. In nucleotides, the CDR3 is TGTGCCAGCAGTTCTGGGGCTTCTCCCTACGAGCAGTACTTC.